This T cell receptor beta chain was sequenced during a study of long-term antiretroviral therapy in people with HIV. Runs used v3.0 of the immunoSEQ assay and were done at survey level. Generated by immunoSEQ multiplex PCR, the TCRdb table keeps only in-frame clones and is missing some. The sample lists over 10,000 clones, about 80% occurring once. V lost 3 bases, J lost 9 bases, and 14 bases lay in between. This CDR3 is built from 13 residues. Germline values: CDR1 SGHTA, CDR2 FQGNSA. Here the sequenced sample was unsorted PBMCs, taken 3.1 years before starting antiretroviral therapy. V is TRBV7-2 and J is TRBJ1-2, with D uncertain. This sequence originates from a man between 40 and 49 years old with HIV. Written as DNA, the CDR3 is TGTGCCAGCAGCTTTGGGGAACATCGTAGCTACACCTTC. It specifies CASSFGEHRSYTF.